A single T cell receptor beta chain is shown here with its context. Its target is not known. These data belong to a study of monozygotic twins with inflammatory bowel disease. Study observations and caveats: IBD patients shared fewer clonotypes with others than healthy twins, especially with disease activity.

Using eight separate reactions per sample, the authors generated cDNA. TCRdb reprocessed the 5' RACE reads, keeping one entry per CDR3 protein, no DNA. Seen in this sample are some 440,000 distinct CDR3 sequences; the ten most common clones hold 2.4%. Germline CDR1 is SGHRS and CDR2 is YFSETQ. The CDR3 extends over 14 amino acids. The TCR was taken from a human donor with ulcerative colitis or Crohn's disease, or a healthy co-twin of an affected twin (not recorded which). The chain is built from TRBV5-1 and TRBJ2-1; no DNA is available, so the TRBD2 call from TCRdb remains unchecked. The sample comprised blood. CDR3: CASTSLAGGDEQFF.